The present T cell receptor beta chain was sequenced within a study of T cells in Graves' hyperthyroidism and ophthalmopathy. This clonotype was recorded at least ten times. What it binds is not known. Across 18 months, stable Graves' hyperthyroidism was marked by no progression to ophthalmopathy. Patients were aged 18 to 65, had disease duration under 2 months, and had newly diagnosed hyperthyroidism. Study-wide findings and caveats: Clonotypes that were expanded in thyroid above 0.001 mostly appeared in blood too. Ophthalmopathy, which appeared later, was predicted by the model a median 6.5 months before onset.

There were TCR beta CDR3 regions amplified from RNA transcripts. A set of HTBI primers served as the primers for a first-round RT-PCR of the TCR CDR3. MiXCR, applied by TCRdb to the multiplex PCR reads, yields one record per CDR3 protein. The data show about 580,000 distinct CDR3 sequences, with about half seen just once and more than 7% held by the top ten. The TCR comes from a woman aged 18-35 years with Graves' hyperthyroidism. Sequenced sample: peripheral blood or thyroid tissue (not recorded which).

The CDR3, as DNA: TGTGCCAGCAGCCCCTGGGACCAGGGCCTAGAGTATGGCTACACCTTC. Encoded protein: CASSPWDQGLEYGYTF. This chain links TRBV12-3 or TRBV12-4 with TRBJ1-2, with D tentatively TRBD1 (5 bases). The CDR3 has 16 residues. V was pared by 6 bases and J by 5 bases, with 22 bases between.